This TCR beta chain came from a study of cytomegalovirus exposure and HLA in healthy donors. Across the study: The roughly 700 first-cohort repertoires shared a platform with the 130 or so validation repertoires, as reported in a later analysis.

General study findings and limits: Some TCR beta chains (about 170 of them) were listed as cytomegalovirus-associated. It was confirmed in vitro that a few of the CMV-associated chains were specific for CMV antigens.

This table comes from immunoSEQ multiplex PCR, and its TCRdb copy is limited to in-frame clones, with some not included. The sample consists of about 180,000 clones, 86% of them appearing once. With regard to this clone: The antigen remains unidentified.

Germline V gives CDR1 SGHNT, CDR2 YYREEE (reference sequence). CDR3 size: 11 residues. V lost 7 bases and J lost 4, with 6 bases in between. This chain uses TRBV5-4 with TRBJ2-1; D is uncertain. This receptor was taken from a young man in good health and CMV-seropositive. Sequencing used PBMCs. CDR3: CASVSYNEQFF. In nucleotides, the CDR3 is TGTGCCAGCGTGTCTTACAATGAGCAGTTCTTC.